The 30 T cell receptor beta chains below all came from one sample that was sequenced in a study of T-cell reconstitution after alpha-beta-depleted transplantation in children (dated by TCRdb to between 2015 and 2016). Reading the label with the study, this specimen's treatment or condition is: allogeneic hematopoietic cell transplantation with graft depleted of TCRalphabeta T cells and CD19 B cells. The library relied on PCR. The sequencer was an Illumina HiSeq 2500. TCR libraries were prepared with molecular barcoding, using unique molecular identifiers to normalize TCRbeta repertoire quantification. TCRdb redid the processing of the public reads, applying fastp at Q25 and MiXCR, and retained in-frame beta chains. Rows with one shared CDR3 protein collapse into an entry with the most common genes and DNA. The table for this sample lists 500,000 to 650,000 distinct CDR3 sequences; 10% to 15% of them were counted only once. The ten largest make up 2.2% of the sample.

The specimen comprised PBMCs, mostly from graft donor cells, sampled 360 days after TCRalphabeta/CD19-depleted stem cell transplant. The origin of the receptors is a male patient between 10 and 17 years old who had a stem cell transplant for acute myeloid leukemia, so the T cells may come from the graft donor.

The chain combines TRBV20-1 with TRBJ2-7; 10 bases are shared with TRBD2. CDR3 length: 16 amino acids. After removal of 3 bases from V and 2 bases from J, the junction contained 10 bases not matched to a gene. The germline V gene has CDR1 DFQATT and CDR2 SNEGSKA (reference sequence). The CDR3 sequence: CSARVLAGGFTYEQYF. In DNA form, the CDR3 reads TGCAGTGCTAGGGTGTTAGCGGGAGGTTTCACCTACGAGCAGTACTTC.

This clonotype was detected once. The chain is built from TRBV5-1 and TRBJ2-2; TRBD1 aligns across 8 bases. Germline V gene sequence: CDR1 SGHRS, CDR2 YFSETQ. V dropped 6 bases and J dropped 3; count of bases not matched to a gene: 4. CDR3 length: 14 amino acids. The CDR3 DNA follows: TGCGCCAGCAAGTTGGGACAGGACACCGGGGAGCTGTTTTTT. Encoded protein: CASKLGQDTGELFF.

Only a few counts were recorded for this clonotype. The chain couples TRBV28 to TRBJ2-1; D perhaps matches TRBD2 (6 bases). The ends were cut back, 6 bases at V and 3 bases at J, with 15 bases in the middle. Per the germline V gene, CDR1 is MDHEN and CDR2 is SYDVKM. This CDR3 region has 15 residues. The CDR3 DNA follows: TGTGCCAGCAGACATATAGCGGTGATCTACAATGAGCAGTTCTTC. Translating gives CASRHIAVIYNEQFF.

CDR3 loop: CASSPQTTSGRSNTQYF. The CDR3 DNA sequence: TGTGCCAGCAGTCCACAAACGACTAGCGGGAGGTCAAATACGCAGTATTTT. V gene TRBV12-3 or TRBV12-4 combines with J gene TRBJ2-3, with 13 nucleotides matching TRBD2. After removal of 5 bases from V and 7 bases from J, the junction contained 12 bases not matched to a gene. There are 17 residues in the CDR3.

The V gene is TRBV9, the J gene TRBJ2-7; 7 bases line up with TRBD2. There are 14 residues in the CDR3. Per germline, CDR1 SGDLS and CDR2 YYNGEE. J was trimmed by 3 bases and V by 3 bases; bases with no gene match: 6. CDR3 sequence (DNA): TGTGCCAGCAGCGCGGGAGGAGGGGTCTACGAGCAGTACTTC. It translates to CASSAGGGVYEQYF.

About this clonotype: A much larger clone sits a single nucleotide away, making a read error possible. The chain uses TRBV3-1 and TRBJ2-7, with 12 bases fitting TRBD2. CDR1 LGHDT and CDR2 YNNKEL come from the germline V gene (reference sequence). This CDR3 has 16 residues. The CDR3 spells CASSPRLAGESYEEYF. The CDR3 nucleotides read TGTGCCAGCAGCCCACGACTAGCGGGGGAATCCTACGAGGAGTACTTC.

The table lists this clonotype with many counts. The chain's CDR3 is CASSLSGLAGEGETQYF. The CDR3 DNA follows: TGTGCCAGCAGCTTAAGCGGACTAGCGGGAGAAGGAGAGACCCAGTACTTC. The chain couples TRBV7-3 to TRBJ2-5; 13 positions agree with TRBD2. The CDR3 has 17 residues. In germline, CDR1 is SGHTA, CDR2 FQGTGA. With V trimmed by 1 base and J by 4 bases, 6 bases remained unmatched.

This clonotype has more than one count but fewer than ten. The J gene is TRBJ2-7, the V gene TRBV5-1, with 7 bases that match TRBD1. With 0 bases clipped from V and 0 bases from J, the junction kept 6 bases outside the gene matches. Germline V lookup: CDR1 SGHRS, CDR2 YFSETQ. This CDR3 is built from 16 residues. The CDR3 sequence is CASSLGGQRFSYEQYF. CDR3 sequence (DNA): TGCGCCAGCAGCTTGGGGGGACAGAGGTTCTCCTACGAGCAGTACTTC. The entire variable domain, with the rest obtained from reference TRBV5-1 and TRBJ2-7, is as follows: KAGVTQTPRYLIKTRGQQVTLSCSPISGHRSVSWYQQTPGQGLQFLFEYFSETQRNKGNFPGRFSGRQFSNSRSEMNVSTLELGDSALYLCASSLGGQRFSYEQYFGPGTRLTVT.

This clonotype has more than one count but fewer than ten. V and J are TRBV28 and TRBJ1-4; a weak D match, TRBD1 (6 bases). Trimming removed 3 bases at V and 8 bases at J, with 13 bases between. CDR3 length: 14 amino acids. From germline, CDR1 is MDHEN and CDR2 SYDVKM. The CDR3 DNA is TGTGCCAGCAGTTTGTCAGGGGCTGGGGAAAAACTGTTTTTT. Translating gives CASSLSGAGEKLFF.

CDR3: CASSILGAGGTDTQYF. As DNA, the CDR3 is TGTGCCAGCAGCATCCTGGGTGCGGGAGGCACAGATACGCAGTATTTT. The chain couples TRBV11-2 to TRBJ2-3, with 7 bases identical to TRBD2. CDR1 SGHAT and CDR2 FQNNGV come from the germline V gene. The CDR3 is 16 amino acids. With 5 bases clipped from V and 1 base from J, the junction kept 9 bases outside the gene matches.

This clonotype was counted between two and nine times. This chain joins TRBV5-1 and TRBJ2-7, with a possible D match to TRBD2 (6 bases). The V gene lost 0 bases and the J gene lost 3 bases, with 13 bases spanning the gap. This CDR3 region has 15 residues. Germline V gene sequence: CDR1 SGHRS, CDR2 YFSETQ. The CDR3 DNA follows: TGCGCCAGCAGCTTGGGAGCAGGAGGGATCTACGAGCAGTACTTC. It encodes CASSLGAGGIYEQYF.

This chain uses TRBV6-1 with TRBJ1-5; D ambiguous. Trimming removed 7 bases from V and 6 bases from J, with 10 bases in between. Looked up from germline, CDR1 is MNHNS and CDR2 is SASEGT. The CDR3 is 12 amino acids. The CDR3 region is CASIQVGQPQHF. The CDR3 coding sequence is TGTGCCAGCATCCAAGTGGGTCAGCCCCAGCATTTT.

The CDR3 coding sequence is TGTGCCAGCAGTGAGGGTTCCCATACGCAGTATTTT. Translated: CASSEGSHTQYF. The chain joins TRBV27 to TRBJ2-3; TRBD2 might be the D (5 bases). The CDR3 contains 12 residues. The V and J ends lost 5 bases and 7 bases respectively, with 10 bases between them. CDR1 is MNHEY and CDR2 is SMNVEV in the germline V gene (reference sequence).

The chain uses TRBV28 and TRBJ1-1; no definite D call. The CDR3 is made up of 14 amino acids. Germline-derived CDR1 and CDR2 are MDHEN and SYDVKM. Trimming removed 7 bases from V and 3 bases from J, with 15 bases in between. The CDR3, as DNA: TGTGCCAGCATTCCGCCAGGAGGGCACACTGAAGCTTTCTTT. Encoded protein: CASIPPGGHTEAFF.

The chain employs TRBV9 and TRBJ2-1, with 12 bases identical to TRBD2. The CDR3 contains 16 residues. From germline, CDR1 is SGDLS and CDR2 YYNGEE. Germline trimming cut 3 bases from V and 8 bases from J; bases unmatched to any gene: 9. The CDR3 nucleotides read TGTGCCAGCAGCGCTCTTCTAGCGGGAGGGTTCCATGAGCAGTTCTTC. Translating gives CASSALLAGGFHEQFF.

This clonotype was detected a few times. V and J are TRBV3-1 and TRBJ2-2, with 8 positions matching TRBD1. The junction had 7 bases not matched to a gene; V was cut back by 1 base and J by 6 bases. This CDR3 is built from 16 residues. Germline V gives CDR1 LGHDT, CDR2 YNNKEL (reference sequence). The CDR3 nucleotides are TGTGCCAGCAGCCAAGTGACAGGGGTGGGGGCCGGGGAGCTGTTTTTT. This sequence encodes CASSQVTGVGAGELFF.

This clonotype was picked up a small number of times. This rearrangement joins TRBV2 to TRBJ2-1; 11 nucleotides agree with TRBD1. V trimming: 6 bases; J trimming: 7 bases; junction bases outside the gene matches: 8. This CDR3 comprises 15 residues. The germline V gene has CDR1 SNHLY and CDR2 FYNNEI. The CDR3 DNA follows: TGTGCCAGCAGAGGGGGACAGGGGGATTGGAATGAGCAGTTCTTC. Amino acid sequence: CASRGGQGDWNEQFF. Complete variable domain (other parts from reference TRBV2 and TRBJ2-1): EPEVTQTPSHQVTQMGQEVILRCVPISNHLYFYWYRQILGQKVEFLVSFYNNEISEKSEIFDDQFSVERPDGSNFTLKIRSTKLEDSAMYFCASRGGQGDWNEQFFGPGTRLTVL.

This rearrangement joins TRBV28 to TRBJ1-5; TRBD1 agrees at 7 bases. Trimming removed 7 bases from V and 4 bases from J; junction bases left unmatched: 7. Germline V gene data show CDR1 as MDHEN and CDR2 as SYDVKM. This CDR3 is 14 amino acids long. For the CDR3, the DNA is TGTGCCAGCACCGTAGGACAGGCAAATCAGCCCCAGCATTTT. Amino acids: CASTVGQANQPQHF.

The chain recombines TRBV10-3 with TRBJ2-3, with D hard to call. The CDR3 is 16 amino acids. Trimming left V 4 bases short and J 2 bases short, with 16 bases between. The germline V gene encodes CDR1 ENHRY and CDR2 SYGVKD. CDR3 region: CAISVWRNGSTDTQYF. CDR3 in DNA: TGTGCCATCAGTGTCTGGCGGAACGGTTCCACAGATACGCAGTATTTT.

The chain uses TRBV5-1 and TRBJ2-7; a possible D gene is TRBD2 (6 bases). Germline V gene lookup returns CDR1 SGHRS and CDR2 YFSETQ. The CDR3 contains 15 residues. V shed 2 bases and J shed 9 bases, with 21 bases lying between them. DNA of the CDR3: TGCGCCAGCAGCTTCCCAGGGAGGTCCACCAACGGGCAGTACTTC. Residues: CASSFPGRSTNGQYF.

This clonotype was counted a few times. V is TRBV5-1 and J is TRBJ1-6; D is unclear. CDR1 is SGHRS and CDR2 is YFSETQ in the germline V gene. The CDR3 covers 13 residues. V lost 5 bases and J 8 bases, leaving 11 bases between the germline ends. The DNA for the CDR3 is TGCGCCAGCAGTCTCCAGAGGGATTCACCCCTCCACTTT. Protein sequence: CASSLQRDSPLHF.

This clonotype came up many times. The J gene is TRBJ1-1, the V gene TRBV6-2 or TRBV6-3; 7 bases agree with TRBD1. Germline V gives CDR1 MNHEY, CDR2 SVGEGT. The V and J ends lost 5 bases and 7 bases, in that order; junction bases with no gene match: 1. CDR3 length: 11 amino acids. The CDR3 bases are TGTGCCAGCAGTGGACAGGTTGAAGCTTTCTTT. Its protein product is CASSGQVEAFF.

The DNA of the CDR3 is TGCGCCAGCAGCACTGATCGAGAGACCCAGTACTTC. Protein product: CASSTDRETQYF. The chain has TRBV5-1 and TRBJ2-5, with D unclear. CDR1 and CDR2 from the germline V gene are SGHRS and YFSETQ. The V and J ends lost 4 bases and 4 bases respectively, with 8 bases between them. The CDR3 is made up of 12 amino acids.

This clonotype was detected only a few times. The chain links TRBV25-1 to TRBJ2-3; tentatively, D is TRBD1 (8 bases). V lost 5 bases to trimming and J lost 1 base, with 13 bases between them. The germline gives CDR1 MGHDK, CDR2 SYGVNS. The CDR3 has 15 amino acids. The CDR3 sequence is CASSYTGGGTDTQYF. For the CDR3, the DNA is TGTGCCAGCAGTTACACAGGGGGGGGCACAGATACGCAGTATTTT. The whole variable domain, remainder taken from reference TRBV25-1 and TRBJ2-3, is EADIYQTPRYLVIGTGKKITLECSQTMGHDKMYWYQQDPGMELHLIHYSYGVNSTEKGDLSSESTVSRIRTEHFPLTLESARPSHTSQYLCASSYTGGGTDTQYFGPGTRLTVL.

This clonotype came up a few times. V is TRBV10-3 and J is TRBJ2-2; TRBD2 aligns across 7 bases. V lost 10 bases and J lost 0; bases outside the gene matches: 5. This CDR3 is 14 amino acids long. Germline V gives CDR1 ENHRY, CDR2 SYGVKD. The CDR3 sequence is CATIAGPNTGELFF. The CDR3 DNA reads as TGTGCCACCATAGCGGGCCCGAACACCGGGGAGCTGTTTTTT.

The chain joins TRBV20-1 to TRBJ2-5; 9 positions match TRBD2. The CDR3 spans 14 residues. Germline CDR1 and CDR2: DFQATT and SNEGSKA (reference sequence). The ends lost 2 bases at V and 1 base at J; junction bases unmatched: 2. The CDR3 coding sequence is TGCAGTGCTAGACTAGCGGGAACCCAAGAGACCCAGTACTTC. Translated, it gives CSARLAGTQETQYF.

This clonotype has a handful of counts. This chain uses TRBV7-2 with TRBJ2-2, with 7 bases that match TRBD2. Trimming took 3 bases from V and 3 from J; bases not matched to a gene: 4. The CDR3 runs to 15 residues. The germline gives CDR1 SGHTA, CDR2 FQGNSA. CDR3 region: CASSFAGVYTGELFF. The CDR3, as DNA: TGTGCCAGCAGCTTTGCGGGAGTGTACACCGGGGAGCTGTTTTTT.

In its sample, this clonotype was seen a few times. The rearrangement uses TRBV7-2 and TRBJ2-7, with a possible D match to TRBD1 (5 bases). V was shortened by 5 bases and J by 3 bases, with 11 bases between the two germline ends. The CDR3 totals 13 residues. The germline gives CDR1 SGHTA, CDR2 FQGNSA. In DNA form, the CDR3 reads TGTGCCAGCAGCAAAAGGGGCAGCTACGAGCAGTACTTC. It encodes CASSKRGSYEQYF.

The CDR3 sequence: CAISAFPGNTGELFF. For the CDR3, the DNA is TGTGCCATCAGCGCCTTTCCCGGAAACACCGGGGAGCTGTTTTTT. The V gene is TRBV10-3, the J gene TRBJ2-2, with D hard to call. There are 15 residues in the CDR3. Germline assignment: CDR1 ENHRY and CDR2 SYGVKD. V gave up 6 bases and J gave up 2 bases, with 13 bases separating them.

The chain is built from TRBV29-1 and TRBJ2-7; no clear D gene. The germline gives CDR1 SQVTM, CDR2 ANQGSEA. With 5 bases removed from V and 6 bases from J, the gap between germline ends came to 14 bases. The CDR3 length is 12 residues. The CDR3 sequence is CSVPKGGAEQYF. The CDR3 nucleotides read TGCAGCGTTCCTAAGGGTGGCGCCGAGCAGTACTTC.